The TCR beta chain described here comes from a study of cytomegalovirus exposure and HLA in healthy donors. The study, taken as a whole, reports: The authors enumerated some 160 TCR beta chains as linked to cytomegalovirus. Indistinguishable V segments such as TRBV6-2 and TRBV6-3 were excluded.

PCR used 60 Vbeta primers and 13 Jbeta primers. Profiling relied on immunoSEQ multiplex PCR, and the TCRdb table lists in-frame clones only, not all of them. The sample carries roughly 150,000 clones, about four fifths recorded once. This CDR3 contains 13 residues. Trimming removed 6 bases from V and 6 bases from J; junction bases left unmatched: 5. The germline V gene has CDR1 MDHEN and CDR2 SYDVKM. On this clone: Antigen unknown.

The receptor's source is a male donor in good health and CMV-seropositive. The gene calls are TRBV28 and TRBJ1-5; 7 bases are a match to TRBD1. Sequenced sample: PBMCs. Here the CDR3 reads CASRTGYSQPQHF. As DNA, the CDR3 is TGTGCCAGCAGGACAGGGTATAGTCAGCCCCAGCATTTT.